This TCR beta chain comes out of a study of identical twins. Study observations and caveats: Cross-sectional statistics, not tracking of the same donors, supported the conclusions.

Note on this clonotype: What it binds is not known.

With template switching, a universal primer site was added, and the cDNA carried unique molecular identifiers. TCRdb itself ran the 5' RACE reads through MiXCR, one entry per CDR3 protein. This table holds roughly 770,000 distinct CDR3 sequences, roughly 18% found once. The germline V gene encodes CDR1 DFQATT and CDR2 SNEGSKA (reference sequence). Trimming shortened V by 0 bases and J by 6 bases, and 19 bases separated the two germline ends. The CDR3 is made up of 16 amino acids. This sample was shared with a second study, whose subject was T cells expressing NK-cell markers.

The sample comprised PBMCs. The clonotype comes from a woman between 18 and 29 years old in good health. The V gene is TRBV20-1, the J gene TRBJ2-3, with D possibly matching TRBD1 (5 bases). CDR3 residues: CSARDPSLKSGDTQYF. Written as DNA, the CDR3 is TGCAGTGCTAGAGATCCATCTTTAAAATCAGGGGATACGCAGTATTTT.